These 7 T cell receptor beta chains came from one sample sequenced in a study of blood T cell repertoires in COVID-19 (dated by TCRdb to between 2020 and 2021). Library preparation employed the immunoSEQ multiplex PCR assay. This is the immuneACCESS table as TCRdb keeps it, with only in-frame sequences that have V and J called. A part of the clones is gone; compared with another copy, unresolved V genes explain less than half, and the rest is unexplained. The sample contains a few hundred thousand clones, nearly 90% of them found a single time. Together, the top ten hold 4% to 5.5% of the sample. Sequenced material: PBMCs or T cells enriched from blood (not recorded which). Receptors were obtained from a woman between 18 and 30 years old with acute COVID-19.

J is TRBJ1-6 and V is TRBV5-1, with D tentatively TRBD1 (6 bases). V shed 1 base and J shed 7 bases, with 12 bases lying between them. The germline V gene has CDR1 SGHRS and CDR2 YFSETQ. CDR3 length equals 15 residues. The DNA of the CDR3 is TGCGCCAGCAGCTTGAGGGGGAGTGGAAATTCACCCCTCCACTTT. This gives the protein CASSLRGSGNSPLHF. The variable domain in full, completed from reference TRBV5-1 and TRBJ1-6, reads KAGVTQTPRYLIKTRGQQVTLSCSPISGHRSVSWYQQTPGQGLQFLFEYFSETQRNKGNFPGRFSGRQFSNSRSEMNVSTLELGDSALYLCASSLRGSGNSPLHFGNGTRLTVT.

The CDR3 is CASSLGMRQLAGSTDTQYF. DNA for the CDR3: TGTGCCAGCAGCTTGGGGATGAGACAACTAGCGGGTAGTACAGATACGCAGTATTTT. The chain uses TRBV5-4 and TRBJ2-3; 9 bases match TRBD2. The CDR3 sequence is 19 residues long. V shed 0 bases, J shed 3 bases, and the junction held 14 bases outside the gene matches. The germline CDR1 and CDR2 sequences are SGHNT and YYREEE (reference sequence). Based on the CDR3 plus reference TRBV5-4 and TRBJ2-3, the full variable domain is ETGVTQSPTHLIKTRGQQVTLRCSSQSGHNTVSWYQQALGQGPQFIFQYYREEENGRGNFPPRFSGLQFPNYSSELNVNALELDDSALYLCASSLGMRQLAGSTDTQYFGPGTRLTVL.

The chain carries TRBV19 and TRBJ2-1; TRBD1 might be the D (5 bases). Trimming pared 6 bases from V and 6 bases from J, leaving 21 bases between. CDR3 length: 16 amino acids. CDR1 is LNHDA and CDR2 is SQIVND in the germline V gene (reference sequence). The CDR3 DNA follows: TGTGCCAGTAGCCAGGCCCAAAGGGGTAGGGGCAATGAGCAGTTCTTC. Its translation is CASSQAQRGRGNEQFF. Drawing the rest from reference TRBV19 and TRBJ2-1, the complete variable domain is DGGITQSPKYLFRKEGQNVTLSCEQNLNHDAMYWYRQDPGQGLRLIYYSQIVNDFQKGDIAEGYSVSREKKESFPLTVTSAQKNPTAFYLCASSQAQRGRGNEQFFGPGTRLTVL.

The genes are TRBV20-1 and TRBJ2-2; D not certain. The CDR3 consists of 13 residues. V lost 3 bases and J lost 0, with 5 bases in between. Germline V gene lookup returns CDR1 DFQATT and CDR2 SNEGSKA (reference sequence). The CDR3 region is CSASSSNTGELFF. CDR3 in DNA: TGCAGTGCTAGTTCGTCGAACACCGGGGAGCTGTTTTTT.

This clone was seen a few times. The rearrangement uses TRBV6-5 and TRBJ1-1; D is unresolved. This CDR3 region has 13 residues. CDR1 is MNHEY and CDR2 is SVGAGI in the germline V gene. Trimming removed 7 bases from V and 3 bases from J, with 12 bases in between. CDR3 protein: CASTHELDTEAFF. DNA for the CDR3: TGTGCCAGCACTCACGAACTTGACACTGAAGCTTTCTTT.

CDR3: CSVAGLERQNQETQYF. The CDR3 DNA follows: TGCAGCGTTGCTGGCCTGGAAAGACAGAACCAAGAGACCCAGTACTTC. This chain joins TRBV29-1 and TRBJ2-5, with D possibly TRBD1 on 5 matching bases. The V gene lost 4 bases and the J gene lost 0 bases, with 18 bases spanning the gap. Germline values: CDR1 SQVTM, CDR2 ANQGSEA. The CDR3 is made up of 16 amino acids.

The chain recombines TRBV19 with TRBJ1-5; 7 bases align to TRBD1. Germline values: CDR1 LNHDA, CDR2 SQIVND (reference sequence). CDR3 length equals 13 residues. The J segment lost 7 bases and the V segment lost 6 bases, leaving 6 bases of the junction unmatched. The DNA of the CDR3 is TGTGCCAGTAGAGACAGGGTTGAGCAGCCCCAGCATTTT. Its protein is CASRDRVEQPQHF.